The 17 T cell receptor beta chains reported below all come from one sample, sequenced in a study of T cell responses to AZD1222 COVID-19 vaccine. TCRdb's table, derived via immunoSEQ multiplex PCR, lists solely in-frame clones and lacks some. Of about 150,000 clones listed, about 92% are singletons. This specimen was peripheral blood, taken 28 days after the second AZD1222 dose. The receptors were sampled from an adult who received the AZD1222 COVID-19 vaccine.

The chain uses TRBV10-3 and TRBJ2-3; no firm D call. V was trimmed by 8 bases and J by 3 bases, leaving 9 bases between them. Germline-derived CDR1 and CDR2 are ENHRY and SYGVKD. The CDR3 extends over 12 amino acids. As DNA, the CDR3 is TGTGCCATCTCGCATTCTACAGATACGCAGTATTTT. It specifies CAISHSTDTQYF.

The chain joins TRBV6-6 to TRBJ2-7; the D gene is possibly TRBD2 (5 bases). V lost 6 bases and J lost 4, with 13 bases in between. The CDR3 sequence is 13 residues long. Germline V lookup: CDR1 MNHNY, CDR2 SVGAGI (reference sequence). CDR3 in amino acids: CASSPGGGYEQYF. The CDR3 region has the DNA TGTGCCAGCAGCCCCGGAGGCGGGTACGAGCAGTACTTC.

The chain's CDR3 is CASSRSRLAANTGELFF. The DNA for the CDR3 is TGTGCCAGCAGCCGAAGCCGACTAGCAGCGAACACCGGGGAGCTGTTTTTT. This chain joins TRBV3-1 (or the pseudogene TRBV3-2) and TRBJ2-2, with 7 bases that match TRBD2. The CDR3 runs to 17 residues. V shed 4 bases, J shed 0 bases, and the junction held 8 bases outside the gene matches. Germline-derived CDR1 and CDR2 are LGHDT and YNNKEL (reference sequence).

V gene TRBV4-2 combines with J gene TRBJ2-1, with TRBD2 identical over 14 bases. CDR1 is LGHNA, CDR2 YNFKEQ, per germline. V lost 1 base, J lost 0 bases, and 11 bases stayed unmatched. The CDR3 is 21 amino acids. The CDR3 nucleotides are TGTGCCAGCAGCCAAGGTACGGGACTAGCGGGGGTACCGAACTCCTACAATGAGCAGTTCTTC. This encodes CASSQGTGLAGVPNSYNEQFF.

The chain links TRBV5-4 to TRBJ2-2; either TRBD1 or TRBD2 may supply D (6 bases each). Germline V lookup: CDR1 SGHNT, CDR2 YYREEE (reference sequence). This CDR3 is built from 16 residues. V shed 6 bases and J shed 0 bases, with 15 bases lying between them. CDR3 nucleotide sequence: TGTGCCAGCACTTTCGGGGGCAGGTCGAACACCGGGGAGCTGTTTTTT. Encoded protein: CASTFGGRSNTGELFF.

DNA of the CDR3: TGTGCCAGCAGGCCCGGGGGGGCCGGTACAGATACGCAGTATTTT. Protein sequence: CASRPGGAGTDTQYF. This chain connects TRBV28 to TRBJ2-3, with TRBD2 matching 8 bases. Germline V gene sequence: CDR1 MDHEN, CDR2 SYDVKM. V lost 6 bases, J lost 3 bases, and 8 bases stayed unmatched. There are 15 residues in the CDR3.

The chain joins TRBV5-4 to TRBJ2-1; D is perhaps TRBD1 or TRBD2 (5 bases each). Germline V gene lookup returns CDR1 SGHNT and CDR2 YYREEE (reference sequence). This CDR3 has 11 residues. Trimming took 1 base from V and 10 from J, leaving 6 bases between them. In DNA, the CDR3 is TGTGCCAGCAGCTTGTGGGGGGAGCAGTTCTTC. Protein sequence: CASSLWGEQFF.

The V gene is TRBV20-1, the J gene TRBJ2-1; D is uncertain. V dropped 6 bases and J dropped 9 bases, with 12 bases sitting between them. CDR1 DFQATT and CDR2 SNEGSKA come from the germline V gene (reference sequence). This CDR3 spans 11 amino acids. CDR3 DNA: TGCAGTGCCCCGAAGGTAGGTGAGCAGTTCTTC. Its protein product is CSAPKVGEQFF.

J is TRBJ1-6 and V is TRBV28, with 9 bases identical to TRBD1. J lost 7 bases, V lost 8 bases, and 18 bases had no gene match. This CDR3 is 18 amino acids long. CDR1 and CDR2 from the germline V gene are MDHEN and SYDVKM. CDR3 coding DNA: TGTGCCAGCCTTACCGGACAGGGGTCGGGGTTATCGAATTCACCCCTCCACTTT. Protein product: CASLTGQGSGLSNSPLHF. Filled out from reference TRBV28 and TRBJ1-6, the complete variable domain reads DVKVTQSSRYLVKRTGEKVFLECVQDMDHENMFWYRQDPGLGLRLIYFSYDVKMKEKGDIPEGYSVSREKKERFSLILESASTNQTSMYLCASLTGQGSGLSNSPLHFGNGTRLTVT.

The J gene is TRBJ2-2, the V gene TRBV24-1; TRBD1 might be the D (6 bases). This CDR3 has 15 amino acids. The germline V gene has CDR1 KGHDR and CDR2 SFDVKD. The ends were cut back, 4 bases at V and 4 bases at J, with 12 bases in the middle. CDR3 protein: CATSDPGHFTGELFF. The CDR3 region has the DNA TGTGCCACCAGTGACCCGGGACACTTCACCGGGGAGCTGTTTTTT.

The chain recombines TRBV28 with TRBJ2-1; TRBD2 agrees at 10 bases. Trimming took 7 bases from V and 0 from J; bases not matched to a gene: 12. The CDR3 extends over 18 amino acids. Germline CDR1 MDHEN, CDR2 SYDVKM. CDR3 sequence reads: CASILWGSSGSSYNEQFF. The CDR3 DNA sequence: TGTGCCAGCATCTTATGGGGCTCTAGCGGGAGCTCCTACAATGAGCAGTTCTTC.

J is TRBJ1-2 and V is TRBV24-1, with D perhaps matching TRBD1 (6 bases). From germline, CDR1 is KGHDR and CDR2 SFDVKD. Trimming removed 4 bases from V and 8 bases from J, with 10 bases in between. The CDR3 has 12 residues. DNA of the CDR3: TGTGCCACCAGTGACAGGACAGTCGGCTACACCTTC. This gives the protein CATSDRTVGYTF.

The chain is built from TRBV2 and TRBJ1-6; D unclear. The CDR3 extends over 15 amino acids. Germline V gene sequence: CDR1 SNHLY, CDR2 FYNNEI. V was shortened by 6 bases and J by 0 bases, with 9 bases between the two germline ends. CDR3 protein: CASRAGSSYNSPLHF. CDR3 nucleotide sequence: TGTGCCAGCAGGGCCGGGAGCTCCTATAATTCACCCCTCCACTTT.

V usage is TRBV19 and J usage is TRBJ1-5; D is uncertain. Deletions cut 6 bases from V and 3 bases from J, with 15 bases between. The CDR3 length is 15 residues. The germline CDR1 and CDR2 sequences are LNHDA and SQIVND (reference sequence). CDR3 residues: CASSSGFSYNQPQHF. The CDR3 DNA follows: TGTGCCAGTAGCTCGGGCTTCTCATACAATCAGCCCCAGCATTTT.

The chain carries TRBV24-1 and TRBJ2-2, with TRBD2 as a possible D gene (7 bases). CDR1 is KGHDR and CDR2 is SFDVKD in the germline V gene. The length of the CDR3 is 18 residues. V was shortened by 0 bases and J by 5 bases, with 18 bases between the two germline ends. CDR3 sequence: CATSDLRGASDPTGELFF. The CDR3 region has the DNA TGTGCCACCAGTGATTTGCGGGGGGCTAGCGATCCTACCGGGGAGCTGTTTTTT.

This chain connects TRBV28 to TRBJ1-4; 9 nucleotides match TRBD1. Germline V gene sequence: CDR1 MDHEN, CDR2 SYDVKM. J gave up 6 bases and V 5 bases, and 19 bases lay outside the gene matches. The CDR3 is 19 residues long. The CDR3 reads CASSPWTGEYASGDEKLFF. CDR3 nucleotides: TGTGCCAGCAGTCCATGGACAGGGGAATATGCGTCGGGGGATGAAAAACTGTTTTTT.

The V call is TRBV28, the J call TRBJ1-5, with TRBD1 identical over 7 bases. Losses at the gene ends were 6 bases for V and 6 bases for J; bases not matched to a gene: 11. The CDR3 totals 15 residues. Germline V CDR1 and CDR2: MDHEN, SYDVKM. CDR3 nucleotides: TGTGCCAGCAGAGGGGGCGCGTATGGAAGTCAGCCCCAGCATTTT. The encoded protein is CASRGGAYGSQPQHF. Variable domain in full (rest from reference TRBV28 and TRBJ1-5): DVKVTQSSRYLVKRTGEKVFLECVQDMDHENMFWYRQDPGLGLRLIYFSYDVKMKEKGDIPEGYSVSREKKERFSLILESASTNQTSMYLCASRGGAYGSQPQHFGDGTRLSIL.